This is a list of T cell receptor beta chains from one sample in a study of CD4+ T cells in melanoma. The table came from immunoSEQ multiplex PCR; TCRdb's copy has only in-frame clones and leaves some out. Here the sample spans under 5,500 clones, about 61% being singletons. The material sequenced was cells from a culture (not recorded whether cultured in vitro). These receptors were obtained from a human donor with melanoma. CDR3s include the opening cysteine and the closing phenylalanine or tryptophan. The order of the fields is D gene, J gene, clone size, V gene, CDR3 protein, CDR3 DNA. D genes are given only for firm matches. Clone size is not always given. Where it is, it says once, few, many or a class for expanded clones.

NA	TRBJ2-3	NA	TRBV7-9	CASSLPIRTGGTDTQYF	TGTGCCAGCAGCTTACCAATACGGACCGGAGGCACAGATACGCAGTATTTT
TRBD1	TRBJ1-2	NA	TRBV7-2	CASSMDRAYGYTF	TGTGCCAGCAGCATGGACAGGGCCTATGGCTACACCTTC
NA	TRBJ1-5	once	TRBV9	CASGGGIGNQPQHF	TGTGCCAGCGGGGGGGGGATAGGCAATCAGCCCCAGCATTTT
NA	TRBJ2-3	NA	TRBV18	CASSPEGGETDTQYF	TGTGCCAGCTCACCCGAGGGGGGGGAGACAGATACGCAGTATTTT
NA	TRBJ2-7	NA	TRBV18	CASSPRGVEQYF	TGTGCCAGCTCACCTCGCGGGGTAGAGCAGTACTTC
NA	TRBJ2-3	NA	TRBV11-2	CASSLGVLPSTDTQYF	TGTGCCAGCAGCTTAGGGGTACTCCCTAGCACAGATACGCAGTATTTT
TRBD1	TRBJ1-2	NA	TRBV27	CASSPGQGVYGYTF	TGTGCCAGCAGCCCGGGACAGGGGGTCTATGGCTACACCTTC
TRBD2	TRBJ2-5	NA	TRBV15	CATSNRGLAGRQETQYF	TGTGCCACCAGCAATCGAGGACTAGCGGGGCGCCAAGAGACCCAGTACTTC
NA	TRBJ2-3	NA	TRBV3-1/TRBV3-2	CASSQGSGPQNTQYF	TGTGCCAGCAGCCAAGGCAGCGGGCCGCAAAATACGCAGTATTTT
TRBD1	TRBJ1-5	medium-sized	TRBV19	CASSILEGGQGNQPQHF	TGTGCCAGTAGTATCTTGGAGGGGGGACAGGGGAATCAGCCCCAGCATTTT
TRBD2	TRBJ2-3	NA	TRBV3-1/TRBV3-2	CASSQDLSGGATDTQYF	TGTGCCAGCAGCCAGGACCTAAGCGGGGGGGCCACAGATACGCAGTATTTT
NA	TRBJ1-5	NA	TRBV28	CASSFGGGGQPQHF	TGTGCCAGCAGTTTTGGCGGCGGGGGTCAGCCCCAGCATTTT
NA	TRBJ1-1	NA	TRBV30	CAWSTNTPNTEAFF	TGTGCCTGGAGTACAAACACTCCGAACACTGAAGCTTTCTTT
TRBD2	TRBJ2-3	NA	TRBV7-2	CASSSDLLAGVTDTQYF	TGTGCCAGCAGCTCCGACCTTTTAGCGGGGGTCACAGATACGCAGTATTTT
NA	TRBJ2-7	NA	TRBV4-1	CASSQDPHSGAYEQYF	TGCGCCAGCAGCCAAGATCCCCACTCCGGAGCCTACGAGCAGTACTTC
NA	TRBJ2-7	few	TRBV7-9	CASSLSQTYEQYF	TGTGCCAGCAGCTTAAGTCAGACCTACGAGCAGTACTTC
NA	TRBJ1-1	once	TRBV7-2	CASSLGQGSTEAFF	TGTGCCAGCAGCTTGGGCCAGGGTAGCACTGAAGCTTTCTTT
TRBD1	TRBJ1-1	NA	TRBV2	CASSVTGARNTEAFF	TGTGCCAGCAGTGTGACAGGGGCAAGGAACACTGAAGCTTTCTTT
NA	TRBJ2-1	few	TRBV28	CASSWRNEQFF	TGTGCCAGCAGTTGGCGCAATGAGCAGTTCTTC
NA	TRBJ2-5	NA	TRBV19	CASSIAPRETQYF	TGTGCCAGTAGTATAGCGCCGCGAGAGACCCAGTACTTC
NA	TRBJ1-5	NA	TRBV30	CAWSVNSNQPQHF	TGTGCCTGGAGTGTAAATAGCAATCAGCCCCAGCATTTT
NA	TRBJ1-6	NA	TRBV30	CAWNIGEPLVSLHF	TGTGCCTGGAACATTGGGGAACCCTTGGTGTCCCTCCACTTT
TRBD1	TRBJ2-3	large	TRBV7-3	CASSPGTGLADTQYF	TGTGCCAGCAGCCCCGGGACAGGCCTGGCAGATACGCAGTATTTT
TRBD1	TRBJ2-2	NA	TRBV5-1	CASSLHQGARRGAVF	TGCGCCAGCAGCTTACATCAGGGGGCGCGCCGGGGAGCTGTTTTT
TRBD1	TRBJ2-7	NA	TRBV19	CASSTRDSSYEQYF	TGTGCCAGTAGTACCCGGGACAGTTCCTACGAGCAGTACTTC
NA	TRBJ1-2	few	TRBV7-2	CASSPEITVGFYGYTF	TGTGCCAGCAGCCCAGAGATAACAGTTGGGTTCTATGGCTACACCTTC
NA	TRBJ1-2	NA	TRBV6-5	CASSFRQTPNYGYTF	TGTGCCAGCAGTTTCCGACAAACACCTAACTATGGCTACACCTTC
NA	TRBJ2-2	NA	TRBV6-5	CASRYARGGELFF	TGTGCCAGCAGATACGCCCGGGGCGGGGAGCTGTTTTTT
NA	TRBJ2-5	medium-sized	TRBV9	CASSVDYRGGAETQYF	TGTGCCAGCAGCGTCGATTACAGGGGAGGCGCGGAGACCCAGTACTTC
NA	TRBJ1-2	few	TRBV14	CASSRSNYGYTF	TGTGCCAGCAGCCGGTCCAACTATGGCTACACCTTC
NA	TRBJ1-1	NA	TRBV9	CASSVEGGMNTEAFF	TGTGCCAGCAGCGTAGAGGGGGGAATGAACACTGAAGCTTTCTTT
NA	TRBJ2-7	NA	TRBV3-1/TRBV3-2	CASSQGHSSYEQYF	TGTGCCAGCAGCCAAGGACACAGCTCCTACGAGCAGTACTTC
NA	TRBJ2-3	NA	TRBV7-2	CASHRGGLNTDTQYF	TGTGCCAGCCACCGTGGGGGACTGAACACAGATACGCAGTATTTT
TRBD2	TRBJ2-5	NA	TRBV6-5	CASSPLGGGKETQYF	TGTGCCAGCAGCCCATTGGGGGGGGGAAAGGAGACCCAGTACTTC
NA	TRBJ2-1	NA	TRBV10-3	CAISLGPGEQFF	TGTGCCATCAGTCTCGGTCCGGGTGAGCAGTTCTTC
TRBD1	TRBJ2-7	NA	TRBV19	CASSPGQPVIYEQYF	TGTGCCAGTAGTCCGGGACAGCCCGTTATCTACGAGCAGTACTTC
NA	TRBJ2-1	medium-sized	TRBV7-6	CASSLIAEKAHEQFF	TGTGCCAGCAGCCTCATCGCCGAAAAGGCTCATGAGCAGTTCTTC
NA	TRBJ2-7	NA	TRBV11-2	CASSLDGAGTDEQYF	TGTGCCAGCAGCTTAGATGGGGCAGGAACGGACGAGCAGTACTTC
NA	TRBJ2-5	NA	TRBV4-1	CASSQVQGEETQYF	TGCGCCAGCAGCCAAGTCCAAGGCGAAGAGACCCAGTACTTC
NA	TRBJ1-4	once	TRBV15	CATSRMGVREKLFF	TGTGCCACCAGCAGGATGGGAGTGAGGGAAAAACTGTTTTTT
NA	TRBJ2-1	NA	TRBV20-1	CSAKVVNEQFF	TGCAGTGCTAAAGTAGTCAATGAGCAGTTCTTC